This T cell receptor beta chain was captured by sequencing in a study of cytomegalovirus exposure and HLA in healthy donors. Study at large: A later analysis reported the same platform for the roughly 110 validation repertoires and the 500 to 700 first-cohort repertoires.

While the first cohort had about 610 subjects, the donors belonged to the separate validation cohort of about 110 subjects. CDR3 length: 13 residues. The germline CDR1 and CDR2 sequences are SEHNR and FQNEAQ (reference sequence). V lost 5 bases, J lost 2 bases, and 9 bases lay in between. The protocol was immunoSEQ multiplex PCR, while the TCRdb copy is restricted to in-frame clones and leaves out a portion. The sample yields 100,000 to 150,000 clones, 90% to 96% seen once. This sequence originates from a man aged 18 to 30 in good health and CMV-seronegative. This chain connects TRBV7-9 to TRBJ1-2; perhaps TRBD1 as D (6 bases). The sequencing input was PBMCs. CDR3 bases: TGTGCCAGCAGCCCTACAGGGAACTATGGCTACACCTTC. Its translation: CASSPTGNYGYTF.